The 12 T cell receptor delta chains below come from one sample, sequenced in a study of gamma-delta chains in newborns, infants, children. TCRdb called clones anew from the reads with CATT. The data show approximately 11,000 delta-chain clones, over 8% seen once. The sample comprised blood. The source is a child who was a newborn, infant or young child, either healthy, febrile or measles-vaccinated (not recorded which).

This clone was observed a handful of times. V gene TRDV2 combines with J gene TRDJ1; 11 bases are a match to TRDD3. Germline V lookup: CDR1 GEAIGNYY, CDR2 EKD. This CDR3 has 17 amino acids. J gave up 6 bases and V 3 bases, and 14 bases lay outside the gene matches. CDR3 region: CACDYTSTGGYANKLIF. The CDR3 region has the DNA TGTGCCTGTGACTACACGTCTACTGGGGGATATGCGAATAAACTCATCTTT.

The chain employs TRDV2 and TRDJ1; TRDD3 matches at 9 bases. In germline, CDR1 is GEAIGNYY, CDR2 EKD. V gave up 1 base and J gave up 4 bases; unmatched junction bases: 15. The CDR3 loop spans 18 amino acids. The CDR3 DNA reads TGTGCCTGTGACACAATAGTACTGGGGGAGCCGCGGCGCGATAAACTCATCTTT. It specifies CACDTIVLGEPRRDKLIF.

To note about this clone: One end of the junction is discordant with germline, which a read error may explain. The genes are TRDV2 and TRDJ3, with 13 positions matching TRDD3. From germline, CDR1 is GEAIGNYY and CDR2 EKD. The CDR3 length is 20 residues. CDR3 region: CASDTVLGDTGSWDTRQMFF. The CDR3 coding sequence is TGTGCCAGTGACACCGTACTGGGGGATACGGGCTCCTGGGACACCCGACAGATGTTTTTC.

This clone was picked up a small number of times. This chain connects TRDV2 to TRDJ1; TRDD3 aligns across 8 bases. With V trimmed by 0 bases and J by 5 bases, 4 bases remained unmatched. This CDR3 comprises 14 residues. Germline V lookup: CDR1 GEAIGNYY, CDR2 EKD. The CDR3 is CACDTWGMRDKLIF. CDR3 coding DNA: TGTGCCTGTGACACCTGGGGGATGAGAGATAAACTCATCTTT.

The chain carries TRAV29/DV5 and TRDJ1, with 7 bases lining up with TRDD3. J gave up 0 bases and V 0 bases, and 20 bases lay outside the gene matches. This CDR3 contains 20 residues. Germline V gene sequence: CDR1 NSMFDY, CDR2 ISSIKDK. The CDR3 DNA is TGTGCAGCAAGCGCGCTGGGGGGGACTCTCCAAACTACGTACACCGATAAACTCATCTTT. Translated, it gives CAASALGGTLQTTYTDKLIF. The full variable domain, completed using reference TRAV29/DV5 and TRDJ1, is DQQVKQNSPSLSVQEGRISILNCDYTNSMFDYFLWYKKYPAEGPTFLISISSIKDKNEDGRFTVFLNKSAKHLSLHIVPSQPGDSAVYFCAASALGGTLQTTYTDKLIFGKGTRVTVEP.

In its sample, this clone ranks as medium-sized. The chain links TRDV2 to TRDJ3; the D gene is possibly TRDD3 (6 bases). The CDR3 runs 17 residues. V lost 0 bases and J 3 bases, leaving 11 bases between the germline ends. CDR1 and CDR2 from the germline V gene are GEAIGNYY and EKD. CDR3 in DNA: TGTGCCTGTGACACCGCGGGGGGAGGCTGGGACACCCGACAGATGTTTTTC. Its translation is CACDTAGGGWDTRQMFF.

There are a few counts of this clone. The chain recombines TRDV2 with TRDJ3; D uncertain. Trimming shortened V by 0 bases and J by 0 bases, and 8 bases separated the two germline ends. This CDR3 has 17 residues. Germline V lookup: CDR1 GEAIGNYY, CDR2 EKD. CDR3 DNA: TGTGCCTGTGACACCCCCTCGAGCTCCTGGGACACCCGACAGATGTTTTTC. This translates into CACDTPSSSWDTRQMFF.

Notes on this clone: A much larger clone differs from this one at a single base, so this may be a read error. The chain links TRDV2 to TRDJ2; 8 nucleotides agree with TRDD3. Losses at the gene ends were 2 bases for V and 0 bases for J; bases not matched to a gene: 1. Germline-derived CDR1 and CDR2 are GEAIGNYY and EKD. The CDR3 consists of 15 residues. The DNA of the CDR3 is TGTGCCTGTGACATACTGGGGGCTTTGACAGCACAACTCTTCTTT. It codes for CACDILGALTAQLFF.

Although no V gene was called, TRDJ1 is the J gene; the table's D call, TRDD3, has no DNA check behind it. The CDR3 runs 21 residues. CDR3 sequence: CALGESRPPYWGMGPSDKLIF. The CDR3 region has the DNA TGTGCTCTTGGGGAATCCCGCCCTCCCTACTGGGGGATGGGTCCGTCCGATAAACTCATCTTT.

This clone turned up a few times. The chain has TRDV2 and TRDJ1, with D uncertain. Germline loops: CDR1 GEAIGNYY, CDR2 EKD. The CDR3 is 14 residues long. Trimming removed 1 base from V and 0 bases from J, with 8 bases in between. DNA of the CDR3: TGTGCCTGTGACACGACGGGACACACCGATAAACTCATCTTT. Protein: CACDTTGHTDKLIF.

The chain couples TRDV2 to TRDJ1; perhaps D is TRDD2 or TRDD3 (6 bases each). The J gene is absent in TCRdb and was assigned here via DNA matching to germline. V lost 0 bases and J lost 0, with 16 bases in between. The CDR3 contains 17 residues. Per the germline V gene, CDR1 is GEAIGNYY and CDR2 is EKD. The CDR3: CACDTVGVLQYTDKLIF. CDR3 nucleotides: TGTGCCTGTGACACCGTGGGGGTCCTACAGTACACCGATAAACTCATCTTT.

This chain links TRDV2 with TRDJ1; 8 bases align to TRDD3. There are 17 residues in the CDR3. Trimming cost V 4 bases and J 4 bases; bases outside gene matches: 16. CDR1 is GEAIGNYY, CDR2 EKD, per germline. CDR3 sequence reads: CACDPLRGIRFHDKLIF. The CDR3, as DNA: TGTGCCTGTGATCCCTTACGCGGGATACGATTTCACGATAAACTCATCTTT.